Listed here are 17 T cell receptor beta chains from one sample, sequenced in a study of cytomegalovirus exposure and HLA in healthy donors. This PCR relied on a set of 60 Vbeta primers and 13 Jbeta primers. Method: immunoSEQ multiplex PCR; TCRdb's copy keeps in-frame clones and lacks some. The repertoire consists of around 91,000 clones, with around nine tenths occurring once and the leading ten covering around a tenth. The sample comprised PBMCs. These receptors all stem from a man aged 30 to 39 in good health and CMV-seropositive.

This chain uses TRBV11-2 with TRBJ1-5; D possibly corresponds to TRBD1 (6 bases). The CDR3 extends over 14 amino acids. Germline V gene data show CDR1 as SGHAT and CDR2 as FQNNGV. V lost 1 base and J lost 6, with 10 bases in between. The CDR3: CASSLAGAGQPQHF. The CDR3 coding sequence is TGTGCCAGCAGCTTAGCAGGGGCGGGTCAGCCCCAGCATTTT.

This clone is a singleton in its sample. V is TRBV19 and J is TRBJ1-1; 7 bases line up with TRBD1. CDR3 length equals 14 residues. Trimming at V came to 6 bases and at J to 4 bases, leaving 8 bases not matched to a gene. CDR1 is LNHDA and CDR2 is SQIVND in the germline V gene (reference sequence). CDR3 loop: CASSVTGESTEAFF. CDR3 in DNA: TGTGCCAGTAGCGTAACAGGGGAGAGCACTGAAGCTTTCTTT.

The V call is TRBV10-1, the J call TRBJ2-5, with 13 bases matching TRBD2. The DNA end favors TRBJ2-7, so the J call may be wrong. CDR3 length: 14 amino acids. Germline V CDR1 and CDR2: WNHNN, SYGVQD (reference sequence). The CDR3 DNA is TGCGCCAGCTCCTGGACTAGCGGGAGCTACGAGCAGTACTTC. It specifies CASSWTSGSYEQYF.

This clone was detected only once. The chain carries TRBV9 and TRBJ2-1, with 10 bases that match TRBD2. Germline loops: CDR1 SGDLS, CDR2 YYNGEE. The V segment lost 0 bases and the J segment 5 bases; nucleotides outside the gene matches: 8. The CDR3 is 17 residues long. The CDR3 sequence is CASSVDGRLAGDNEQFF. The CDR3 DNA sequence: TGTGCCAGCAGCGTAGACGGGCGGCTAGCGGGAGACAATGAGCAGTTCTTC.

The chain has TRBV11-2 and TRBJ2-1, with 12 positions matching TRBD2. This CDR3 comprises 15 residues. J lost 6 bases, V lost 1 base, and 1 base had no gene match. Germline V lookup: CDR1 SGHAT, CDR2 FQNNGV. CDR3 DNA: TGTGCCAGCAGCTTAGGGACTAGCGGGACCAATGAGCAGTTCTTC. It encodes CASSLGTSGTNEQFF.

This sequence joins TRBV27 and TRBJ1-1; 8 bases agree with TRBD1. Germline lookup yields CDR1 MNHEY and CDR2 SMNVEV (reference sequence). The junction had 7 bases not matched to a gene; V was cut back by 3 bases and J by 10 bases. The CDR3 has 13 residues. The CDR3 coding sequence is TGTGCCAGCAGTTTCCCCGGACAGGGAGTAGCTTTCTTT. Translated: CASSFPGQGVAFF.

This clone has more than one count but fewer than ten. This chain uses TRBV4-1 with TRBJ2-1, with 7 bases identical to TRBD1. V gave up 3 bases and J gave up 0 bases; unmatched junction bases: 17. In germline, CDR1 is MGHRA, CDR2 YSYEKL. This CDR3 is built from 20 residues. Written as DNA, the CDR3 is TGCGCCAGCAGCCAGCAAAGAGGGCTGAGGACAGGCAGCTCCTACAATGAGCAGTTCTTC. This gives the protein CASSQQRGLRTGSSYNEQFF.

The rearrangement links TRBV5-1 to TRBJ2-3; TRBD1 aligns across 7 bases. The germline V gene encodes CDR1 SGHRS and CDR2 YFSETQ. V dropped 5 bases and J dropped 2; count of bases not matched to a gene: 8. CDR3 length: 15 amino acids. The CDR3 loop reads CASSRQGDVTDTQYF. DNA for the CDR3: TGCGCCAGCAGTCGACAGGGCGATGTCACAGATACGCAGTATTTT. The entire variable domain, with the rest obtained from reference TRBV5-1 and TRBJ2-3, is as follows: KAGVTQTPRYLIKTRGQQVTLSCSPISGHRSVSWYQQTPGQGLQFLFEYFSETQRNKGNFPGRFSGRQFSNSRSEMNVSTLELGDSALYLCASSRQGDVTDTQYFGPGTRLTVL.

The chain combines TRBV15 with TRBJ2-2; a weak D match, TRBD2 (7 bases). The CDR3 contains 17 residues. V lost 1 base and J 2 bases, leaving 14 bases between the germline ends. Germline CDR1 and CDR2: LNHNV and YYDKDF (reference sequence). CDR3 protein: CATSRGSGEGNTGELFF. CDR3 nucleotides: TGTGCCACCAGCAGAGGCTCAGGGGAGGGAAACACCGGGGAGCTGTTTTTT.

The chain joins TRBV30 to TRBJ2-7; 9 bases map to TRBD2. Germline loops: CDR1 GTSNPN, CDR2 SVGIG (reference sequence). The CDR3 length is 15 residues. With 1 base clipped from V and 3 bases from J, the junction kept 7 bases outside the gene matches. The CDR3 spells CAWSGLAARIYEQYF. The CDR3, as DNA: TGTGCCTGGAGTGGACTAGCGGCGAGGATCTACGAGCAGTACTTC.

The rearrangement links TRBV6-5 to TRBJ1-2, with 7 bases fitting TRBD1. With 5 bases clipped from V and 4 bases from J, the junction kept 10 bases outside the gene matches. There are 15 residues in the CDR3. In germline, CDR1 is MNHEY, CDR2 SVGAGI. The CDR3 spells CASSQPDREPYGYTF. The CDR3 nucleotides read TGTGCCAGCAGTCAGCCAGACAGGGAGCCCTATGGCTACACCTTC.

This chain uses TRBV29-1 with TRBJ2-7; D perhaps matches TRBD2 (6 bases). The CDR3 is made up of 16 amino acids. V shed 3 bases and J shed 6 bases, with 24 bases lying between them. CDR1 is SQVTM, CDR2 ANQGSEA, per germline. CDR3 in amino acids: CSVEGGEGGKEGEQYF. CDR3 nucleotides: TGCAGCGTTGAGGGGGGAGAGGGCGGGAAGGAAGGCGAGCAGTACTTC.

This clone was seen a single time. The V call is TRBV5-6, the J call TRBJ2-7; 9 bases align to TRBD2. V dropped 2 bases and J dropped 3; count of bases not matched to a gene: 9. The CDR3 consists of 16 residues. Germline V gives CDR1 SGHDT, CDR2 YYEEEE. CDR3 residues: CASSFLAGEGLYEQYF. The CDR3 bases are TGTGCCAGCAGCTTTTTAGCGGGAGAGGGGCTCTACGAGCAGTACTTC.

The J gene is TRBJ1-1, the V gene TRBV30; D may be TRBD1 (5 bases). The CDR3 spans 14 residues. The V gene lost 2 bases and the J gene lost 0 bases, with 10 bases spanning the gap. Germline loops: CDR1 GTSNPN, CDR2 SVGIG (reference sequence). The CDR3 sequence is CAWSQGTMNTEAFF. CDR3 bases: TGTGCCTGGAGTCAGGGAACCATGAACACTGAAGCTTTCTTT.

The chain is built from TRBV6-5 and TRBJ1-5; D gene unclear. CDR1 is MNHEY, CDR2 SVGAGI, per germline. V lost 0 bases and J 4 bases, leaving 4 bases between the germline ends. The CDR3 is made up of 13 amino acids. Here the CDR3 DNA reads TGTGCCAGCAGTTACTCCCTAAATCAGCCCCAGCATTTT. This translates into CASSYSLNQPQHF.

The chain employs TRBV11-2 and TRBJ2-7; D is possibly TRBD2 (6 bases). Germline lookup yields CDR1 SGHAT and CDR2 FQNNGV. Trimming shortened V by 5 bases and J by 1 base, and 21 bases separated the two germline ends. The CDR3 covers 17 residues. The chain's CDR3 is CASSPDLWGELSYEQYF. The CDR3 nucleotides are TGTGCCAGCAGCCCAGATCTGTGGGGGGAATTATCCTACGAGCAGTACTTC.

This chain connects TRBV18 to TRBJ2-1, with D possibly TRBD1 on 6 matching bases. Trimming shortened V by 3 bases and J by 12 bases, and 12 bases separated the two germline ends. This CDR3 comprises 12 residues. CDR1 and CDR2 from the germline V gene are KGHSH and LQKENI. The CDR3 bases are TGTGCCAGCTCACCCACAGGGACGGGGCAGTTCTTC. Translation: CASSPTGTGQFF.